Listed below are T cell receptor beta chains from one sample, sequenced in a study of shared clonotypes between healthy human individuals. TCRdb's copy holds only in-frame clones and misses some; the assay was immunoSEQ multiplex PCR. The sample shows about 480,000 clones, approximately 79% of them seen only once. The sample consisted of PBMCs. The receptors were gathered from a woman between 40 and 55 years old in good health. Some clones in this sample may be carry-over from other donors' samples. Both conserved end residues are part of each CDR3. Each record gives: J gene, clone size, V gene, D gene, CDR3 protein, CDR3 DNA. A D gene is named only where the DNA matches it firmly. The listing skips clone size in some rows; elsewhere it reads once, few, many or a size class.

TRBJ2-2,-,TRBV2,-,CASRPVLVETGELFF,TGTGCCAGCAGACCGGTTTTGGTGGAGACCGGGGAGCTGTTTTTT
TRBJ2-7,-,TRBV7-9,-,CASSGQYEQYF,TGTGCCAGCAGCGGACAGTACGAGCAGTACTTC
TRBJ1-1,-,TRBV7-8,-,CASSLVQGNTEAFF,TGTGCCAGCAGCTTAGTACAGGGGAACACTGAAGCTTTCTTT
TRBJ2-2,-,TRBV29-1,TRBD2,CSVNGRGNTGELFF,TGCAGCGTTAATGGGAGGGGGAACACCGGGGAGCTGTTTTTT
TRBJ1-1,many,TRBV9,-,CASSRQVNTEAFF,TGTGCCAGCAGCAGACAGGTGAACACTGAAGCTTTCTTT
TRBJ1-2,-,TRBV6-1,-,CASRALGGDGGYTF,TGTGCCAGCAGGGCTTTGGGGGGCGATGGTGGCTACACCTTC
TRBJ2-5,many,TRBV7-2,-,CASSLRRDFQETQYF,TGTGCCAGCAGCTTACGCCGGGACTTCCAAGAGACCCAGTACTTC
TRBJ2-7,few,TRBV10-3,TRBD1,CAISESGTGGDFSYEQYF,TGTGCCATCAGTGAGTCGGGGACAGGGGGCGATTTCTCCTACGAGCAGTACTTC
TRBJ2-3,-,TRBV6-1,-,CASSELIAEGTDTQYF,TGTGCCAGCAGTGAATTGATAGCGGAGGGGACAGATACGCAGTATTTT
TRBJ2-1,-,TRBV6-6,-,CASSKSSYNEQFF,TGTGCCAGCAGTAAGAGCTCCTACAATGAGCAGTTCTTC
TRBJ2-2,few,TRBV11-2,-,CASSLLRGRAATGELFF,TGTGCCAGCAGCTTATTACGCGGCCGAGCGGCCACCGGGGAGCTGTTTTTT
TRBJ1-1,-,TRBV7-9,-,CASSPTWGNTEAFF,TGTGCCAGCAGCCCAACCTGGGGGAACACTGAAGCTTTCTTT
TRBJ2-2,-,TRBV7-2,TRBD2,CASSPGLAGGPGELFF,TGTGCCAGCAGCCCAGGACTAGCGGGAGGGCCCGGGGAGCTGTTTTTT
TRBJ2-7,-,TRBV28,TRBD1,CASLGQARYEQYF,TGTGCCAGCCTCGGACAGGCGCGTTACGAGCAGTACTTC
TRBJ2-7,-,TRBV2,TRBD1,CASRDRGHEQYF,TGTGCCAGCAGGGACAGGGGGCACGAGCAGTACTTC
TRBJ2-3,-,TRBV6-6,-,CASSYGGEGTDTQYF,TGTGCCAGCAGTTATGGGGGAGAGGGGACAGATACGCAGTATTTT
TRBJ2-6,-,TRBV14,TRBD2,CASSQAGGRGANVLTF,TGTGCCAGCAGCCAAGCGGGGGGGCGTGGGGCCAACGTCCTGACTTTC
TRBJ2-7,-,TRBV7-9,-,CASSSRTEQYF,TGTGCCAGCAGCTCTCGAACAGAGCAGTACTTC
TRBJ2-7,-,TRBV25-1,-,CASSPSLEYEQYF,TGTGCCAGCAGTCCGAGTCTAGAGTACGAGCAGTACTTC
TRBJ2-5,-,TRBV30,TRBD2,CAWGLAGPQETQYF,TGTGCCTGGGGACTAGCGGGGCCCCAAGAGACCCAGTACTTC
TRBJ1-5,-,TRBV5-5,TRBD1,CASTRLGQESNQPQHF,TGTGCCAGCACTCGATTGGGACAGGAAAGCAATCAGCCCCAGCATTTT
TRBJ2-7,-,TRBV5-6,TRBD2,CASSTAGTRGLYEQYF,TGTGCCAGCAGCACGGCCGGGACTAGGGGCCTCTACGAGCAGTACTTC
TRBJ2-3,-,TRBV6-1,TRBD2,CASSALGLAADTQYF,TGTGCCAGCAGCGCTTTGGGACTAGCAGCGGATACGCAGTATTTT
TRBJ1-3,-,TRBV6-6,-,CASSYSRVTGNTIYF,TGTGCCAGCAGTTACTCGAGGGTAACAGGAAACACCATATATTTT
TRBJ2-5,once,TRBV7-7,TRBD1,CASSLGQGRGETQYF,TGTGCTAGCAGCTTAGGACAGGGAAGGGGAGAGACCCAGTACTTC
TRBJ2-2,-,TRBV2,TRBD2,CASSPGSGRAGELFF,TGTGCCAGCAGTCCCGGAAGCGGGAGGGCCGGGGAGCTGTTTTTT
TRBJ2-1,-,TRBV4-3,TRBD2,CASSPREDSGEQFF,TGCGCCAGCAGCCCGCGGGAGGATTCTGGTGAGCAGTTCTTC
TRBJ2-7,-,TRBV4-1,TRBD2,CASRESGRSYEQYF,TGCGCCAGCAGAGAAAGCGGGAGATCCTACGAGCAGTACTTC
TRBJ2-7,-,TRBV14,-,CASSQLRPGGYYEQYF,TGTGCCAGCAGCCAGCTTAGGCCCGGCGGTTACTACGAGCAGTACTTC
TRBJ1-1,-,TRBV18,-,CASTRTGNTEAFF,TGTGCCAGCACCAGGACGGGGAACACTGAAGCTTTCTTT
TRBJ2-6,-,TRBV6-5,-,CASSYSSGSGANVLTF,TGTGCCAGCAGTTACTCGAGTGGATCTGGGGCCAACGTCCTGACTTTC
TRBJ2-1,-,TRBV15,TRBD2,CATSRDGDYNNEQFF,TGTGCCACCAGCAGAGATGGGGACTACAACAATGAGCAGTTCTTC
TRBJ2-5,-,TRBV15,-,CATSPGGETQYF,TGTGCCACCAGCCCCGGCGGGGAGACCCAGTACTTC
TRBJ2-7,-,TRBV27,-,CASSLEGRLYEQYF,TGTGCCAGCAGTTTAGAGGGACGGCTATACGAGCAGTACTTC
TRBJ2-3,-,TRBV19,-,CASSIGHGTDTQYF,TGTGCCAGTAGTATAGGTCACGGCACAGATACGCAGTATTTT
TRBJ2-7,-,TRBV29-1,-,CSGARDNSYEQYF,TGCAGCGGTGCCCGGGACAACTCCTACGAGCAGTACTTC
TRBJ1-5,-,TRBV6-1,-,CASGTQPYSNQPQHF,TGTGCCAGCGGGACCCAACCCTATAGCAATCAGCCCCAGCATTTT
TRBJ2-3,-,TRBV28,-,CASTTGEAITDTQYF,TGTGCCAGTACAACTGGGGAGGCAATCACAGATACGCAGTATTTT
TRBJ2-7,-,TRBV28,-,CASSPRGALTYEQYF,TGTGCCAGCAGTCCTCGAGGGGCACTTACCTACGAGCAGTACTTC
TRBJ2-5,-,TRBV14,TRBD2,CASSHFSGEKETQYF,TGTGCCAGCAGCCATTTTAGCGGGGAGAAAGAGACCCAGTACTTC
TRBJ2-5,-,TRBV4-1,-,CASSQIRGSGETQYF,TGCGCCAGCAGCCAAATCCGAGGTTCCGGGGAGACCCAGTACTTC
TRBJ1-1,-,TRBV9,-,CASSPPVNTEAFF,TGTGCCAGCAGCCCCCCCGTGAACACTGAAGCTTTCTTT
TRBJ2-7,-,TRBV20-1,-,CSARTLDEQYF,TGCAGTGCCAGAACCTTGGACGAGCAGTACTTC
TRBJ1-4,-,TRBV2,TRBD1,CASSRDRNEKLFF,TGTGCCAGCAGCCGGGACAGAAATGAAAAACTGTTTTTT
TRBJ2-5,-,TRBV9,-,CASSVGQVVQETQYF,TGTGCCAGCAGCGTAGGTCAGGTGGTTCAAGAGACCCAGTACTTC
TRBJ1-5,-,TRBV5-5,-,CASSLLGADQPQHF,TGTGCCAGCAGCTTGCTGGGGGCCGATCAGCCCCAGCATTTT
TRBJ1-3,few,TRBV16,-,CASSQSRGRSGNTIYF,TGTGCCAGCAGCCAATCCAGGGGTCGGTCTGGAAACACCATATATTTT
TRBJ1-2,-,TRBV5-6,TRBD1,CASSWDRGSSYGYTF,TGTGCCAGCAGCTGGGACAGGGGATCGTCTTATGGCTACACCTTC
TRBJ1-1,few,TRBV30,TRBD1,CAWSPLTGGLEFSEAFF,TGTGCCTGGAGTCCGCTGACAGGGGGGCTTGAATTTTCTGAAGCTTTCTTT
TRBJ2-5,-,TRBV6-5,TRBD2,CASSYATVAGETQYF,TGTGCCAGCAGTTACGCGACCGTAGCGGGCGAGACCCAGTACTTC